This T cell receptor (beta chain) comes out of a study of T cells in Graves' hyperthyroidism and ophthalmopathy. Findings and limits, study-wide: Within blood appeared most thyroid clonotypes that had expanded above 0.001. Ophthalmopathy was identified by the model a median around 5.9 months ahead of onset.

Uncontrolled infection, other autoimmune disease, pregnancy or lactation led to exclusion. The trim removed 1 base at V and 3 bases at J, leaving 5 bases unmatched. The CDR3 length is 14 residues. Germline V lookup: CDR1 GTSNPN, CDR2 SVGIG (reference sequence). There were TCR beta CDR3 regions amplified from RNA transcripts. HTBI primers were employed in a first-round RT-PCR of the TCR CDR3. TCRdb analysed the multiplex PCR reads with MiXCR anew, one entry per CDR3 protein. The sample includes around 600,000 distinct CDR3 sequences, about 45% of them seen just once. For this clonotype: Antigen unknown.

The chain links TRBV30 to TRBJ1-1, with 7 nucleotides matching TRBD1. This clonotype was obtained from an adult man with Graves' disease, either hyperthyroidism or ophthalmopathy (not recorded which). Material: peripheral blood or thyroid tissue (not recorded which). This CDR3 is CAWSAGTADTEAFF. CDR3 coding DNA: TGTGCCTGGAGTGCCGGGACAGCGGACACTGAAGCTTTCTTT.